This T cell receptor (beta chain) is from a study of T cell changes during pregnancy in multiple sclerosis. V shed 7 bases and J shed 0 bases, with 10 bases lying between them. The germline CDR1 and CDR2 sequences are LNHDA and SQIVND (reference sequence). This CDR3 has 13 residues. Profiled with immunoSEQ multiplex PCR; TCRdb holds only in-frame clones, not every one. Counted here are some 40,000 clones, approximately 87% occurring once; the ten biggest clones make up 4.7%. The source of this sequence is a female donor in good health, enrolled as a control in a pregnancy study. The J gene is TRBJ2-7, the V gene TRBV19; possibly TRBD1 for D (5 bases). Source: peripheral blood, taken in the second trimester of pregnancy. The DNA for the CDR3 is TGTGCCAGTAAGGAGACAGACTCCTACGAGCAGTACTTC. Residues: CASKETDSYEQYF.